This is a list of T cell receptor beta chains from one sample in a study of blood T cell repertoires in COVID-19. Sequenced by immunoSEQ multiplex PCR; TCRdb stores in-frame clones only, minus some. The sample has roughly 170,000 clones; about four fifths are singletons. The sequenced sample consisted of PBMCs or T cells enriched from blood (not recorded which). The receptors shown here come from a man aged 55-75 years who had recovered from COVID-19. Both conserved end residues are part of each CDR3. D genes are given only for firm matches. Size tells how often a clone was seen (once, few, many) or the class of an expanded clone, and some rows leave it out.

V gene	D gene	clone size	J gene	CDR3 protein	CDR3 DNA
TRBV29-1	TRBD1	-	TRBJ1-4	CSVGDSTTNEKLFF	TGCAGCGTTGGGGACAGTACAACTAATGAAAAACTGTTTTTT
TRBV2	TRBD1	-	TRBJ2-2	CASSPTGGDTGELFF	TGTGCCAGCAGCCCGACAGGGGGGGACACCGGGGAGCTGTTTTTT
TRBV2	TRBD2	-	TRBJ2-2	CASRVSSGGATGELFF	TGTGCCAGCAGGGTTTCTAGCGGGGGGGCCACCGGGGAGCTGTTTTTT
TRBV28	-	-	TRBJ2-2	CASSLITGSTGELFF	TGTGCCAGCAGTTTAATAACAGGGAGCACCGGGGAGCTGTTTTTT
TRBV30	TRBD1	-	TRBJ1-3	CAWSGFTGDLLSSGNTIYF	TGTGCCTGGAGTGGTTTTACAGGGGACCTGTTGAGCTCTGGAAACACCATATATTTT
TRBV30	TRBD1	once	TRBJ1-6	CAWSAYRGTVNSPLHF	TGTGCCTGGAGTGCTTACAGGGGAACAGTTAATTCACCCCTCCACTTT
TRBV6-2/TRBV6-3	-	-	TRBJ1-1	CASSYGVTGNTEAFF	TGTGCCAGCAGTTACGGGGTGACAGGGAACACTGAAGCTTTCTTT
TRBV2	-	-	TRBJ1-2	CASRTGYGYTF	TGTGCCAGCAGAACAGGTTACGGCTACACCTTC
TRBV5-1	TRBD2	-	TRBJ2-2	CASRPGLVGGELFF	TGCGCCAGCAGGCCGGGACTAGTTGGCGGGGAGCTGTTTTTT
TRBV9	TRBD1	-	TRBJ2-5	CASSEGTGQETQYF	TGTGCCAGCAGCGAAGGGACAGGGCAAGAGACCCAGTACTTC
TRBV2	-	-	TRBJ1-1	CASSDVGALTEAFF	TGTGCCAGCAGTGACGTGGGGGCCCTCACTGAAGCTTTCTTT
TRBV2	-	-	TRBJ2-7	CASSDRSYEQYF	TGTGCCAGCAGTGACAGGTCCTACGAGCAGTACTTC
TRBV28	-	-	TRBJ2-7	CASTLVGRYEQYF	TGTGCCAGCACCCTAGTAGGGAGGTACGAGCAGTACTTC
TRBV19	-	few	TRBJ1-5	CASSIHRTTSNQPQHF	TGTGCCAGTAGTATACATCGGACAACCAGCAATCAGCCCCAGCATTTT
TRBV19	TRBD1	-	TRBJ1-1	CASRDDRGSTEAFF	TGTGCCAGTAGAGACGACAGGGGAAGCACTGAAGCTTTCTTT
TRBV5-5	-	-	TRBJ1-2	CASIEAPRRNGYTF	TGTGCCAGCATCGAGGCCCCACGGAGGAATGGCTACACCTTC
TRBV10-1	-	-	TRBJ1-1	CASKVSWATEAFF	TGCGCCAGCAAGGTCTCTTGGGCGACTGAAGCTTTCTTT
TRBV18	-	-	TRBJ2-5	CASSQGQEETQYF	TGTGCCAGCTCACAAGGACAAGAAGAGACCCAGTACTTC
TRBV5-1	TRBD2	once	TRBJ2-1	CASSLVSGVYNEQFF	TGCGCCAGCAGCTTGGTGAGCGGGGTTTACAATGAGCAGTTCTTC
TRBV9	-	few	TRBJ1-6	CASSVGGGLNSPLHF	TGTGCCAGCAGCGTAGGAGGGGGTCTTAATTCACCCCTCCACTTT
TRBV18	-	-	TRBJ2-5	CASSRGETQYF	TGTGCCAGCTCACGCGGGGAGACCCAGTACTTC
TRBV5-5	-	-	TRBJ2-4	CASSPEPTPRDYF	TGTGCCAGCAGCCCGGAACCAACACCCCGGGATTACTTC
TRBV25-1	TRBD1	-	TRBJ2-7	CASSAWDRESEQYF	TGTGCCAGCAGTGCTTGGGACAGGGAAAGCGAGCAGTACTTC
TRBV2	-	-	TRBJ2-5	CASTRSQETQYF	TGTGCCAGCACTAGATCGCAAGAGACCCAGTACTTC
TRBV6-5	-	-	TRBJ2-3	CASRGAQNTDTQYF	TGTGCCAGCAGGGGAGCCCAGAATACAGATACGCAGTATTTT
TRBV5-1	TRBD1	-	TRBJ2-7	CASSLVATGGAEQYF	TGCGCCAGCAGCTTGGTGGCAACAGGGGGTGCCGAGCAGTACTTC
TRBV11-2	-	-	TRBJ1-2	CASSLDPANYGYTF	TGTGCCAGCAGCTTAGATCCGGCTAACTATGGCTACACCTTC
TRBV11-2	-	-	TRBJ2-7	CASSRDRDHEQYF	TGTGCCAGCAGCCGAGATAGAGATCACGAGCAGTACTTC
TRBV14	TRBD1	-	TRBJ1-6	CASSQTGGLSPLHF	TGTGCCAGCAGCCAGACAGGGGGCCTTTCACCCCTCCACTTT
TRBV28	-	-	TRBJ1-5	CASSFSTMEQPQHF	TGTGCCAGCAGTTTCTCAACAATGGAGCAGCCCCAGCATTTT
TRBV5-6	-	-	TRBJ1-2	CASSLVQNYGYTF	TGTGCCAGCAGCTTAGTCCAGAACTATGGCTACACCTTC
TRBV18	-	-	TRBJ1-4	CASSPGQSTNEKLFF	TGTGCCAGCTCACCCGGACAGTCAACTAATGAAAAACTGTTTTTT
TRBV28	-	-	TRBJ1-1	CASSLMVSSRTEAFF	TGTGCCAGCAGTTTAATGGTTTCCAGCAGGACTGAAGCTTTCTTT